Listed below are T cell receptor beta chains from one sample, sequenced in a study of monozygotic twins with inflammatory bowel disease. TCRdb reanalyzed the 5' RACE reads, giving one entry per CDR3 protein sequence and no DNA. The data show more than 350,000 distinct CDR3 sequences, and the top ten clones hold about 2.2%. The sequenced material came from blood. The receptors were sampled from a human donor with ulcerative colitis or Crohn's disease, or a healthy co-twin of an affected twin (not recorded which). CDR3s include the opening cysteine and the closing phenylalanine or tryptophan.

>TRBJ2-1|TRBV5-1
CASSFTSGSLNEQFF
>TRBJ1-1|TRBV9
CASSVAGIGGGSGTEAFF
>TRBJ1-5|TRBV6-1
CASRETGLNQPQHF
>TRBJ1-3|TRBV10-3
CAISSGQGTEIYF
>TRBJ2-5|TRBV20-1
CSARKGAQETQYF
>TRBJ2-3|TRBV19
CASSTGTTTDTQYF
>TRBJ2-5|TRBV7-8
CASSRGRGDQETQYF
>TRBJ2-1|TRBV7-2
CASSFLTGGNHEQFF
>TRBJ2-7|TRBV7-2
CASSFPGGNNEQYF
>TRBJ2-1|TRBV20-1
CSAELETYNEQFF
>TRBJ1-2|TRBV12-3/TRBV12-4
CASWDYSRGGYTF
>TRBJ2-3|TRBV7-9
CASSTGRERSTDTQYF
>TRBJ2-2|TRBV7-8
CAWLAYTGELFF
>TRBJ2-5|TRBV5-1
CASSLGASTSGQETQYF
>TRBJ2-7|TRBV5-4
CASSLAGGQGSYEQYF
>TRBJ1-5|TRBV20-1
CSVDRHNQPQHF
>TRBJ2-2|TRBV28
CASSFHRGPEGGELFF
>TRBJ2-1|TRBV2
CASRAPYGYNEQFF
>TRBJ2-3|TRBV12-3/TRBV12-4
CASSPGTSGYSTDTQYF
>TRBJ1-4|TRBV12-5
CASGPGLGEKLFF
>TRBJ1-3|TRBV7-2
CASSSQGAIGNTIYF
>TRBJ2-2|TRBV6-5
CASRTEGTGELFF
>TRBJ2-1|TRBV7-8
CASSLRTSGRILNEQFF
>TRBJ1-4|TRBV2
CASSESIGGKLFF
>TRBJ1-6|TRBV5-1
CASRLGNSPLHF
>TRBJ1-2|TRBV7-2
CASSLGDLNVNGYTF
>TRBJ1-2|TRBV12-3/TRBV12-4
CASSSAPGFYGYTF
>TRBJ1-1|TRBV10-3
CAISESSGRTEAFF
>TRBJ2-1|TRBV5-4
CASSLARIAGVGSSYNEQFF
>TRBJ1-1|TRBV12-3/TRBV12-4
CASSLWGADTEAFF
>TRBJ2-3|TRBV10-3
CAISDSRGGTDTQYF
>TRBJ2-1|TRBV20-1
CSAETSGGNNEQFF
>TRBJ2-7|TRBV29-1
CSVLSAETYEQYF
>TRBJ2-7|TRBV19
CASSRTLSEQYF
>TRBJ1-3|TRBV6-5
CASSYRGDGNTIYF
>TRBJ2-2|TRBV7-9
CARPSGGGRDTGELFF
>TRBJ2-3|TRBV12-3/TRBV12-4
CASHQGATDTQYF
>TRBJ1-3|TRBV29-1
CSVDSGNTIYF
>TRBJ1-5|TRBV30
CAWSAGRHQPQHF
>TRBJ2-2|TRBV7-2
CASSKRQGTTGELFF
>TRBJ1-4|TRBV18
CASSGQGEKLFF